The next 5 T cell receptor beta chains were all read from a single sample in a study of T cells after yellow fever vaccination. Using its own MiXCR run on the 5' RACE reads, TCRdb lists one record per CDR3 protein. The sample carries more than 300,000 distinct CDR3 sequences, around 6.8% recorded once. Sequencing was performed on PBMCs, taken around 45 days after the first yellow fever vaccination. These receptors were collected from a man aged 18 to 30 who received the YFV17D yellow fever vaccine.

This CDR3 reads CASSHWTDTQYF. In DNA, the CDR3 is TGTGCCAGCAGCCATTGGACAGATACGCAGTATTTT. The chain combines TRBV14 with TRBJ2-3; D unresolved. This CDR3 contains 12 residues. Per germline, CDR1 SGHDN and CDR2 FVKESK. The V gene lost 3 bases and the J gene lost 3 bases, with 4 bases spanning the gap.

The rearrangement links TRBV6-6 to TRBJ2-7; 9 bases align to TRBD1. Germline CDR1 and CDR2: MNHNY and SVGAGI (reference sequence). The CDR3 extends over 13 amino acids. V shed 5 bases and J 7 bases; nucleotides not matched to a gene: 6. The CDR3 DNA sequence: TGTGCCAGCAGTCAACAGGGGGCGAGAGAGCAGTACGTC. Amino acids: CASSQQGAREQYV.

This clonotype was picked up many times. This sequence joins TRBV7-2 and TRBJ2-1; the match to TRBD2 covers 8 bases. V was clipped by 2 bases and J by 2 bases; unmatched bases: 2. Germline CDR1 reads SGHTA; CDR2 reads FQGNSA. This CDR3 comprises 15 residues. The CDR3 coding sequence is TGTGCCAGCAGCTTAAAGACTAGCGCCTACAATGAGCAGTTCTTC. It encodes CASSLKTSAYNEQFF.

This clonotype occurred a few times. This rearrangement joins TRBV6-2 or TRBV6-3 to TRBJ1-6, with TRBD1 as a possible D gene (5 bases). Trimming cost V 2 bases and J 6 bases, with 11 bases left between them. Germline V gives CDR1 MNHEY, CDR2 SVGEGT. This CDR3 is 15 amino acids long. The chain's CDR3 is CASSYGAGFNSPLHF. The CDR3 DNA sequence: TGTGCCAGCAGTTACGGGGCAGGCTTTAATTCACCCCTCCACTTT.

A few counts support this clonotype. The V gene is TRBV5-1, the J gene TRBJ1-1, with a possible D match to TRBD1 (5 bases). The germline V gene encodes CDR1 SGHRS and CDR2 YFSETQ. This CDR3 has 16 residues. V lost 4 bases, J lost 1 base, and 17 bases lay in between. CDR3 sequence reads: CASSPGGASSNTEAFF. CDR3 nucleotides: TGCGCCAGCAGCCCTGGTGGGGCCAGCTCGAACACTGAAGCTTTCTTT.